This T cell receptor (beta chain) was obtained from a study of T-cell reconstitution after alpha-beta-depleted transplantation in children. Study-level findings and limits: Expanded graft clones numbering several hundred reportedly gave rise to alpha-beta T cells about two months after transplant.

Trimming took 5 bases from V and 4 from J; bases not matched to a gene: 4. This CDR3 is built from 13 residues. Germline lookup yields CDR1 MNHNS and CDR2 SASEGT. TCRbeta library preparation incorporated unique molecular identifiers. TCRdb redid the calling of the PCR reads with MiXCR, one entry per CDR3 protein. This sample has tens of thousands of distinct CDR3 sequences, with roughly 4.9% found just once. This clonotype was seen many times. Its antigen is unknown. The specimen comprised PBMCs, mostly from graft donor cells, sampled 180 days after TCRalphabeta/CD19-depleted stem cell transplant. The rearrangement joins TRBV6-1 to TRBJ2-7; 8 nucleotides match TRBD1. This TCR came from a boy in the first two years of life who had a stem cell transplant for acute myeloid leukemia, so the T cells may come from the graft donor. CDR3 sequence reads: CASSRTGIYEQYF. The CDR3 DNA reads as TGTGCCAGCAGTCGGACAGGGATTTACGAGCAGTACTTC.